This is a list of T cell receptor beta chains from one sample in a study of cytomegalovirus exposure and HLA in healthy donors. TCRdb's copy holds only in-frame clones and misses some; the assay was immunoSEQ multiplex PCR. Of about 100,000 clones listed, under 85% are singletons. Sequencing was performed on PBMCs. These receptors were obtained from a man aged 40-49 years in good health and CMV-seronegative. The CDR3 runs from the conserved cysteine through the conserved F or W. A D gene is named only where the DNA matches it firmly. Some rows have no size entry. The others give once, few or many, or a class for an expanded clone.

V gene,D gene,J gene,clone size,CDR3 DNA,CDR3 protein
TRBV18,.,TRBJ1-2,.,TGTGCCAGCCGACCGGGGGGAGCTAACTATGGCTACACCTTC,CASRPGGANYGYTF
TRBV13,.,TRBJ2-1,.,TGTGCCAGCAAACCTTTCACAGGAGACCGGAGCTCCTACAATGAGCAGTTCTTC,CASKPFTGDRSSYNEQFF
TRBV11-2,.,TRBJ1-5,.,TGTGCCAGCAGCTTAGGTGACTCACAGCCCCAGCATTTT,CASSLGDSQPQHF
TRBV7-9,TRBD1,TRBJ2-1,.,TGTGCCAGCAGCTTAGTACCAGGGGGTAATGAGCAGTTCTTC,CASSLVPGGNEQFF
TRBV30,.,TRBJ1-6,.,TGTGCCTGGACTGGAGACAGCTCCTATAATTCCCCCCTCCACTTT,CAWTGDSSYNSPLHF
TRBV29-1,TRBD1,TRBJ2-1,.,TGCAGCGTTGAAGATAAAGGGGGCGCGAACAATGAGCAGTTCTTC,CSVEDKGGANNEQFF
TRBV7-9,.,TRBJ2-5,.,TGTGCCAGCAGCTTTGGGCCCCAGAGAGAGACCCAGTACTTC,CASSFGPQRETQYF
TRBV19,.,TRBJ1-3,once,TGTGCCAGTAGGCCTATCGGGAACTCTGGAAACACCATATATTTT,CASRPIGNSGNTIYF
TRBV29-1,.,TRBJ1-2,.,TGCAGCGTTGAAGTGGGGGGGTACTATGGCTACACCTTC,CSVEVGGYYGYTF
TRBV6-4,.,TRBJ1-5,few,TGTGCCAGCAGTAGACAGGTAAGGTTCTCCTGTAGCAATCAGCCCCAGCATTTT,CASSRQVRFSCSNQPQHF
TRBV4-1,TRBD1,TRBJ1-3,.,TGCGCCAGCAGCCACTCAACCCTCAGGGGGCCTACGCCCCTCTTCTCTGGAAACACCATATATTTT,CASSHSTLRGPTPLFSGNTIYF
TRBV4-1,.,TRBJ2-1,few,TGCGCCAGCAGCGGAGTGGACATTATAGCCTACAATGAGCAGTTCTTC,CASSGVDIIAYNEQFF
TRBV2,.,TRBJ1-4,.,TGTGCCAGCACTCCAAGATCGGGTGAAAAACTGTTTTTT,CASTPRSGEKLFF
TRBV19,TRBD1,TRBJ1-1,.,TGTGCCACCAAAATCGGGACAGGGGACACTGAAGCTTTCTTT,CATKIGTGDTEAFF
TRBV5-6,.,TRBJ1-6,once,TGTGCCAGCAGCTTGGGCGCAAGGGGTTCACCCCTCCACTTT,CASSLGARGSPLHF
TRBV4-3,TRBD1,TRBJ1-5,.,TGCGCCAGCAGCCAGTTTCAGGGGGCGGGACAGCCCCAGCATTTT,CASSQFQGAGQPQHF
TRBV7-9,.,TRBJ1-1,.,TGTGCCAGCAGGCGACAGAACACTGAAGCTTTCTTT,CASRRQNTEAFF
TRBV6-6,.,TRBJ2-2,.,TGTGCCAGCAGTTACTCCGGCACTACGAACACCGGGGAGCTGTTTTTT,CASSYSGTTNTGELFF
TRBV7-3,.,TRBJ1-2,.,TGTGCCAGCAGCCTTACAGGGTTTGGTGGCTACACCTTC,CASSLTGFGGYTF
TRBV7-2,.,TRBJ2-3,.,TGTGCCAGCAGCACCGACAGGCAATTCACAGATACGCAGTATTTT,CASSTDRQFTDTQYF
TRBV2,TRBD1,TRBJ2-7,.,TGTGCCAGCAGTGGGGGACAGGGCTTCTCCTACGAGCAGTACTTC,CASSGGQGFSYEQYF
TRBV4-3,.,TRBJ1-3,.,TGCGCCAGCAGCCAAGGGTCCCCCCCAGGGTCTGGAAACACCATATATTTT,CASSQGSPPGSGNTIYF
TRBV4-2,.,TRBJ1-1,once,TGTGCCAGCAGCCGTCACGCGGGCCGGGTAACTGAAGCTTTCTTT,CASSRHAGRVTEAFF
TRBV7-2,TRBD1,TRBJ2-3,.,TGTGCCAGCACCCTTAGCTACAGGGGGTACGGAACAGATACGCAGTATTTT,CASTLSYRGYGTDTQYF
TRBV10-3,TRBD1,TRBJ1-5,.,TGTGCCGTCAGTGCAGGACAGGGACGGAATCAGCCCCAGCATTTT,CAVSAGQGRNQPQHF
TRBV5-1,TRBD1,TRBJ2-5,.,TGCGCCAGCAGCCTTGCCACAGGGGAAGAGACCCAGTACTTC,CASSLATGEETQYF
TRBV7-9,TRBD1,TRBJ2-3,.,TGTTCCAGCAGTCAGGGGGTGGGGGCGCAGTATTTT,CSSSQGVGAQYF
TRBV5-5,TRBD1,TRBJ1-5,.,TGTGCCAGCAGCTCGGGACAGGGGGCTCAGCCCCAGCATTTT,CASSSGQGAQPQHF
TRBV2,TRBD1,TRBJ1-1,once,TGTGCCAGCAAGTCCGGGACAGCGAACACTGAAGCTTTCTTT,CASKSGTANTEAFF
TRBV21-1,.,TRBJ2-5,.,TGTGCCAGCAGCTCTCCGACTAGCGGGGAAACCCAGTACTTC,CASSSPTSGETQYF
TRBV6-5,.,TRBJ1-2,.,TGTGCCAGCAGTTACTTAGGGGCGCGTAGCTACACCTTC,CASSYLGARSYTF
TRBV30,TRBD2,TRBJ2-5,.,TGTGCCTGGAGTGTTTCTAGCGGGGGGACGGGGACCCAGTACTTC,CAWSVSSGGTGTQYF